Included here is one TCR beta chain sequence, with context. Produced via immunoSEQ multiplex PCR; TCRdb's table is partial and in-frame only. The sample has 7,000 to 9,000 clones, roughly 83% seen once; the top ten hold 2.7%. The data stem from a study of immune evolution from preneoplasia to lung adenocarcinoma. Study information: HLA loss of heterozygosity: about 7% AIS, about 15% MIA, over 30% ADC, none AAH.

Premalignant or tumor cells were enriched by macro-dissection after pathologic assessment. Germline V lookup: CDR1 MNHNY, CDR2 SVGAGI (reference sequence). The CDR3 covers 12 residues. V was cut by 7 bases and J by 10 bases, with 16 bases left in between. The J gene is TRBJ1-1, the V gene TRBV6-6; tentative D call: TRBD1 (5 bases). The material sequenced was FFPE invasive lung adenocarcinoma tissue. The sequence was collected from a person aged 40-50 years with lung adenocarcinoma. DNA of the CDR3: TGTGCCAGCACCCACGGGGGGGGTCTAGCTTTCTTT. Amino acids: CASTHGGGLAFF.